What follows describes a single T cell receptor (beta chain). Antigen specificity is unknown. The sample belongs to a study of graft-versus-host responses after intestinal transplantation. Study details: In this cohort, recipients had multivisceral, liver-intestinal, or isolated intestinal transplants. Recipients uniformly received anti-thymocyte globulin induction, followed by tacrolimus and steroids for approximately 3 years. Study-wide results and caveats: Recipient bone marrow held GvH clones, some seen earlier in ileum or blood. Researchers found peak circulating GvH clone levels linked to early post-transplant HvG declines.

CDR1 and CDR2 (germline): SNHLY, FYNNEI. Trimming left V 3 bases short and J 0 bases short, with 9 bases between. The CDR3 is 14 residues long. Data came from immunoSEQ multiplex PCR; TCRdb stores just in-frame clones and leaves some out. The sample consists of tens of thousands of clones, roughly nine tenths of them appearing once. This clonotype was sampled from a human donor who received an intestinal transplant. The chain recombines TRBV2 with TRBJ2-7; possibly TRBD1 for D (5 bases). The specimen comprised unstimulated CD8+ T cells sorted from spleen or lymph node cells, sampled before intestinal transplant. CDR3 loop: CASSDDSVSYEQYF. For the CDR3, the DNA is TGTGCCAGCAGTGACGACAGCGTCTCCTACGAGCAGTACTTC.